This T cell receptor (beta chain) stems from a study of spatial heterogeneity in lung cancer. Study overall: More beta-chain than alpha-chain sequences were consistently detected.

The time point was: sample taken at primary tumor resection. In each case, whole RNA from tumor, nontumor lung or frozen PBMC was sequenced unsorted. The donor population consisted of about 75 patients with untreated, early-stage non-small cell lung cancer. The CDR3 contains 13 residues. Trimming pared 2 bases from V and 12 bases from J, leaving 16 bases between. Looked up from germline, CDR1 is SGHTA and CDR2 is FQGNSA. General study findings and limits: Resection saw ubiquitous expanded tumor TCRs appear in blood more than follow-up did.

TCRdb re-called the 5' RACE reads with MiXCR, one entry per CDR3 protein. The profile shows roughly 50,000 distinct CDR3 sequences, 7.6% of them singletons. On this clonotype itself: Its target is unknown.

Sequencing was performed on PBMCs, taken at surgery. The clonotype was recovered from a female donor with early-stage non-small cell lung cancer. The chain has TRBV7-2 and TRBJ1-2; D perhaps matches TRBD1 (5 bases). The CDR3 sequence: CASSLIRQGYNTF. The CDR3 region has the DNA TGTGCCAGCAGCTTAATCAGGCAGGGATATAACACCTTC.